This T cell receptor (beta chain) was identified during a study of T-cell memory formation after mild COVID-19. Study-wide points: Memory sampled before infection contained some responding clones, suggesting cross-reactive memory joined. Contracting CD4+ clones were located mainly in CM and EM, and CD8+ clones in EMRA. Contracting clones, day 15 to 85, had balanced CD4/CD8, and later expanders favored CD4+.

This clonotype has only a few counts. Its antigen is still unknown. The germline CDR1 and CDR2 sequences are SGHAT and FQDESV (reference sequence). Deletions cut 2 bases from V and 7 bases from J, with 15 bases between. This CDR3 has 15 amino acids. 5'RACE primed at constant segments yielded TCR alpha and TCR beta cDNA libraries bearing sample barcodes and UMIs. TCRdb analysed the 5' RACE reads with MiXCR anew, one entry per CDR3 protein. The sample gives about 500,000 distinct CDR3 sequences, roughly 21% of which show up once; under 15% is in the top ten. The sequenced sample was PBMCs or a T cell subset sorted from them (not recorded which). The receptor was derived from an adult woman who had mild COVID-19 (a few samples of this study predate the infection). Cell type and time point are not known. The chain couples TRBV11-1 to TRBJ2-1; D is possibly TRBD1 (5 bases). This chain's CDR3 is CASSLRVRVRNEQFF. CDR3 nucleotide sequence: TGTGCCAGCAGCTTACGGGTCAGGGTGAGGAATGAGCAGTTCTTC.